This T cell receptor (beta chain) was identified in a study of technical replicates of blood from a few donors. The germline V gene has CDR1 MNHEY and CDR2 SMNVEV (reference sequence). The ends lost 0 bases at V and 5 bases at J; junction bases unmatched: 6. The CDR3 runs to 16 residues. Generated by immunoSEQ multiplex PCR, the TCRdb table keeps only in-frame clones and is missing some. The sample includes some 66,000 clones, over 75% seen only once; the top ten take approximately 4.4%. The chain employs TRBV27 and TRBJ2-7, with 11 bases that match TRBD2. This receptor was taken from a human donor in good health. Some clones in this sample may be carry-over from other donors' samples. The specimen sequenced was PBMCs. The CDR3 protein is CASSLSRLAGTHEQYF. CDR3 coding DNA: TGTGCCAGCAGTTTATCGAGACTAGCGGGAACTCACGAGCAGTACTTC.